This record looks at one TCR beta chain sequence and its context. What this receptor recognizes is not known. No much larger clonotype is one base removed from it; base qualities were not supplied. The data were taken from a study of control samples from healthy donors and cancer patients (dated by TCRdb to about 2020). V loses 3 bases, J loses 2 bases, and the germline ends lie 14 bases apart. Spanning cysteine to phenylalanine, the CDR3 consists of 15 amino acids. Of all the DNA, just the CDR3 is kept, 45 bases in frame from base 1. CDR1 and CDR2 were assigned from the germline V gene as LGHNA and YNFKEQ. Libraries came from the immunoSEQ multiplex PCR assay. TCRdb obtained this table from immuneACCESS and retained in-frame rearrangements with V and J assigned. These tables miss some clones; where compared with another copy, unresolved V genes account for less than half of the shortfall, and the remainder is unexplained. This sample holds roughly 120,000 clones; about 93% were observed only once. The ten largest clones take up about 2.6% of the sample.

Sequenced: blood. The sequence links TRBV4-2 to TRBJ2-7; the D gene lacks a confident call. The source is a man aged 25 to 40 in good health. The CDR3 region has the sequence CASSQGPVGAYEQYF. The sequenced DNA: TGTGCCAGCAGCCAGGGCCCCGTTGGGGCCTACGAGCAGTACTTC.